This T cell receptor (beta chain) was found in a study of human T cells and chemical hapten exposure. Study-wide background: Small volume differences among pooled libraries mainly caused per-sample TCR yield variation.

This CDR3 has 15 amino acids. Trimming cost V 5 bases and J 7 bases, with 20 bases left between them. Per the germline V gene, CDR1 is MGHDK and CDR2 is SYGVNS. Noted time point: pre-sensitization, week 0. As for treatment: therapeutic diphenylcyclopropenone sensitization with weekly scalp DPC. People who gave samples had alopecia, were 18 to 70 years old, and were suitable for DPC. TCRdb reprocessed the RACE reads with MiXCR, giving one entry per CDR3 protein. The table shows about 92,000 distinct CDR3 sequences, with around 9.5% occurring only once. The chain recombines TRBV25-1 with TRBJ2-5; a weak D match, TRBD1 (6 bases). The sequence came from a woman aged 40 to 50 with alopecia areata. Some clones in this sample may be carry-over from other donors' samples. Specimen: whole blood, collected in connection with sensitization to the hapten diphenylcyclopropenone (DPC). CDR3 coding DNA: TGTGCCAGCAGTTTGGATCGAGGACAGCCGGGGACCCAGTACTTC. This codes for CASSLDRGQPGTQYF.